Here is one TCR beta chain with its context. Its target is not known. The data stem from a study of regulatory T cells in long-lasting Graves disease. CDR3 regions were amplified by Arm-PCR using iRepertoire HTBI primers to build TCR beta libraries. Authors' data handling: Analysis of the samples identified around 64 TRBV and 12 to 15 TRBJ segments. TCRdb re-derived calls from the multiplex PCR reads in MiXCR, one entry per CDR3 protein. The V and J calls, along with clone size, are taken from TCRdb and not from the paper's own processing. Seen here are over 500,000 distinct CDR3 sequences, roughly 15% observed once, and the top ten hold approximately 18%. As for time point: newly diagnosed GD, antithyroid drugs for less than 3 months. After RNA was extracted from PBMCs, the TCR library was made from it. Study-level findings and limits: Comparison showed that persistent patients shared more public clonotypes (2,741) than new patients (roughly 1,000). Less diverse TCR repertoires were seen in persistent Graves' patients than in newly diagnosed ones.

Trimming removed 6 bases at V and 14 bases at J, with 17 bases between. The CDR3 has 13 residues. A further study also used this sample, focusing on T cells in Graves' hyperthyroidism and ophthalmopathy. That source adds: Median prediction lead before ophthalmopathy onset was 6.5 months with the model.

The sample consisted of peripheral blood mononuclear cells (PBMCs), taken at new diagnosis, from a patient treated with antithyroid drugs. The receptor was derived from a woman aged 25 to 39 with Graves disease. J is TRBJ1-6 and V is TRBV12-3 or TRBV12-4; no reliable D call. CDR3: CASSPGGFVALHF. The CDR3 DNA sequence: TGTGCCAGCAGCCCAGGAGGGTTTGTGGCCCTCCACTTT.